The rows below give T cell receptor beta chains drawn from one sample of a study of shared clonotypes between healthy human individuals. Profiling relied on immunoSEQ multiplex PCR, and the TCRdb table lists in-frame clones only, not all of them. The sample has about 95,000 clones, roughly 69% seen once. What was sequenced was memory CD8+ T cells sorted from blood. The receptors derive from a man between 25 and 39 years old in good health. CDR3s include the opening cysteine and the closing phenylalanine or tryptophan. Each record gives: J gene, V gene, CDR3 protein.

J: TRBJ1-2
V: TRBV28
CDR3: CASSLNPTRYGYTF

J: TRBJ2-7
V: TRBV4-3
CDR3: CASSQEFGRHRQYF

J: TRBJ1-2
V: TRBV15
CDR3: CATSGDRVANYGYTF

J: TRBJ1-1
V: TRBV9
CDR3: CASSVRQRPFF

J: TRBJ2-1
V: TRBV10-3
CDR3: CAISEAAGYNEQFF

J: TRBJ1-1
V: TRBV5-1
CDR3: CASKLKTENTEAFF

J: TRBJ2-7
V: TRBV25-1
CDR3: CASSGPKGGDPGYEQYF

J: TRBJ2-7
V: TRBV5-6
CDR3: CASSLGGDYEQYF

J: TRBJ2-7
V: TRBV6-5
CDR3: CASASLYEQYF

J: TRBJ2-7
V: TRBV5-6
CDR3: CASSLGRSYEQYF

J: TRBJ2-1
V: TRBV25-1
CDR3: CASSAKPGQGYNEQFF

J: TRBJ2-7
V: TRBV27
CDR3: CASGWQSYEQYF

J: TRBJ2-7
V: TRBV28
CDR3: CASSPFEGTNSYEQYF

J: TRBJ2-5
V: TRBV5-1
CDR3: CASSLERIAQETQYF

J: TRBJ2-5
V: TRBV19
CDR3: CASSKGLAGPQETQYF

J: TRBJ2-7
V: TRBV4-1
CDR3: CASSQAIWSSGRAYEQYF

J: TRBJ1-5
V: TRBV23-1
CDR3: CASRSYQPQHF

J: TRBJ2-7
V: TRBV28
CDR3: CASSFSDRSYEQYF

J: TRBJ2-7
V: TRBV27
CDR3: CASSITGFGREQYF

J: TRBJ2-2
V: TRBV19
CDR3: CASISYLQGELGAGELFF

J: TRBJ2-6
V: TRBV7-9
CDR3: CASSVTDYELAGANVLTF

J: TRBJ2-7
V: TRBV19
CDR3: CASSIGSGAVDEQYF

J: TRBJ2-3
V: TRBV28
CDR3: CASSTTSIYTDTQYF

J: TRBJ2-7
V: TRBV30
CDR3: CAGNTPLAGNSYEQYF

J: TRBJ2-3
V: TRBV6-5
CDR3: CASSTTPTDTQYF

J: TRBJ2-3
V: TRBV11-1
CDR3: CASSASTGPDTQYF

J: TRBJ2-7
V: TRBV27
CDR3: CASRGRDLGEQYF

J: TRBJ1-2
V: TRBV5-1
CDR3: CASSLSHSYGYTF

J: TRBJ1-1
V: TRBV28
CDR3: CASSSTGLNTEAFF

J: TRBJ1-2
V: TRBV11-3
CDR3: CASSNRGTGTNYGYTF